The clone carrying this TCR beta chain appeared a few times. These data are taken from a study of response to subunit inactivated influenza vaccine. Germline V CDR1 and CDR2: MNHNS, SASEGT. V lost 8 bases and J 8 bases, leaving 19 bases between the germline ends. CDR3 length equals 14 residues. TCRdb fed the RT-PCR reads into MiXCR, producing one record per CDR3 protein. The sample shows 150,000 to 200,000 distinct CDR3 sequences, 10% to 15% of them seen only once. These same data were also listed under a study on T cells expressing NK-cell markers. As that report states: As the method of synthesis, 5'RACE template switching with UMIs yielded TCR beta cDNA. Several experiments added an anti-gamma-delta TCR antibody to sort only alpha-beta TCR T cells. Of CD8+ T cells, 1.0-7.0% belonged to dominant NKG2C+ clonotypes in roughly 6 donors. These clonotypes also led the CD3+CD56-NKG2C+ fraction in several donors. Evidence did not settle whether expanded NKG2C+ T cell clones targeted HCMV.

The origin of this receptor is a man aged 50 or older who received an inactivated influenza vaccine. The chain is built from TRBV6-1 and TRBJ2-1; D gene uncertain. The specimen was CD8+ T cells sorted from PBMCs, collected about 12 days after vaccination. CDR3 in amino acids: CASVAFAILHEQFF. The CDR3 DNA reads TGTGCCAGCGTGGCATTTGCAATCCTTCATGAGCAGTTCTTC.